This is a list of T cell receptor beta chains from one sample in a study of Ad26.COV2.S vaccination and SARS-CoV-2 variants. Profiling relied on immunoSEQ multiplex PCR, and the TCRdb table lists in-frame clones only, not all of them. The sample gives 350,000 to 450,000 clones, roughly 80% of which show up once; just under 7.5% is in the top ten. The sequences come from peripheral blood, collected in a trial of Ad26.COV2.S vaccine versus placebo. These receptor sequences come from a person between 18 and 65 years old who received the Ad26.COV2.S COVID-19 vaccine or a placebo. The conserved cysteine and the conserved F or W are not part of the CDR3 here. Each record gives: V gene, CDR3 protein.

>TRBV10-1
AIKGQVANQPQH
>TRBV6-5
ASRDQPGGTNTIY
>TRBV9
ASSVWQGTSDEQY
>TRBV19
ASSRLGEADTQY
>TRBV29-1
SVESLQANYGYT
>TRBV4-3
ASSQDANTGELF
>TRBV5-4
ASSPRGGANTEAF
>TRBV7-9
ASSQGGGNQPQH
>TRBV6-1
ASSIDLSGEAF
>TRBV9
ASSVRERRSYNEQF
>TRBV5-5
ASSLGTYTYEQY
>TRBV5-1
ASSSGDDTQY
>TRBV30
AWSVESSYEQY
>TRBV27
ASSLWRRADDNEQF
>TRBV7-2
ASRLTGGRQPQH
>TRBV5-4
ASSLGSVAWNEQF
>TRBV11-3
ASSPWLNREAF
>TRBV27
ASSLIPGTGDEKLF
>TRBV15
ATSRDGTSGGNEQF
>TRBV5-1
ASSPSLDEQF
>TRBV7-9
ASSYRQGGGNEQF
>TRBV9
ASSVVTGDTDTQY
>TRBV9
ASSVGPSGYPSSYEQY
>TRBV6-5
ASSDRGRLGEQY
>TRBV21-1
ASSKVGKRDQPQH
>TRBV29-1
SVSGLAAAYNEQF
>TRBV5-4
ASSWDRVDAF
>TRBV2
ASSEMRNAGELF
>TRBV12-5
ASGFGVAGHNEQF
>TRBV19
ATGAVGPYGYT
>TRBV18
ASSSNTGTARGNTIY
>TRBV11-2
ASSLGRDMDNEQF
>TRBV5-5
ASSLSRDGEQY
>TRBV15
ATSSGGGRTEAF
>TRBV11-2
ASSPQTQVGAF
>TRBV6-2/TRBV6-3
ASSYGRLSSGNTIY
>TRBV4-2
ASGPAEGSYEQY
>TRBV29-1
SVVLASMTGELF
>TRBV20-1
SASPGNTGELF
>TRBV4-3
ASSQDQEASSGNTIY
>TRBV6-5
ASSYSQGGGNSPLH
>TRBV12-5
ASGFTGEASPLH
>TRBV11-2
ASSLVASGAGELF
>TRBV5-4
ASSSKEQSNEKLF
>TRBV13
ASSLLRGPGNEQF
>TRBV4-3
ASSQDQSNQPQH
>TRBV9
ASSVAPSGSDEQF
>TRBV6-2/TRBV6-3
ASSYRDWAKV
>TRBV5-1
ASSFDQETQY
>TRBV7-8
ASSFGRFGTEAF
>TRBV3-1/TRBV3-2
ASSPNPDRVIPNSPLH
>TRBV20-1
SASRGGLYEQY